This T cell receptor (beta chain) was obtained from a study of blood T cell repertoires in COVID-19. Using immunoSEQ multiplex PCR, the repertoire was profiled, and TCRdb retains in-frame clones only, with some absent. The sample has approximately 150,000 clones, 84% seen once. Sequencing was done on a sample of peripheral blood. This TCR was sampled from a man aged 25 to 40 with COVID-19, enrolled during active disease.

The CDR3 bases are TGCAGCGTCCATAAACCAGGACTACACACTGAAGCTTTCTTT. It encodes CSVHKPGLHTEAFF. The chain has TRBV29-1 and TRBJ1-1; unclear D gene. Trimming took off 6 bases at V and 3 bases at J, with 17 bases between the two ends. This CDR3 has 14 residues. Germline V gives CDR1 SQVTM, CDR2 ANQGSEA.